This T cell receptor beta chain was sequenced for a study of T cell responses to AZD1222 COVID-19 vaccine. Study overall: Second doses were pooled across both intervals (about 4 or about 12 weeks). Study-wide results and limits: Clonal diversity may have been underestimated in mostly white British donors.

Libraries were prepared by immunoSEQ multiplex PCR; TCRdb keeps only in-frame clonotypes and omits some of them. Found here are some 130,000 clones, roughly 89% of them singletons; the top ten hold roughly 6.3%. On this clone: Its antigen is currently unknown.

The V gene's germline CDR1 is KGHSH and CDR2 LQKENI. The CDR3 runs 16 residues. V dropped 1 base and J dropped 9; count of bases not matched to a gene: 9. This TCR derives from an adult in good health. The V and J genes are TRBV18 and TRBJ1-6, with 7 bases identical to TRBD1. This specimen consisted of peripheral blood, obtained on day 0 of AZD1222 vaccination. The CDR3: CASSPLSQGVGSPLHF. The CDR3 DNA follows: TGTGCCAGCTCACCACTAAGTCAGGGGGTGGGTTCACCCCTCCACTTT.